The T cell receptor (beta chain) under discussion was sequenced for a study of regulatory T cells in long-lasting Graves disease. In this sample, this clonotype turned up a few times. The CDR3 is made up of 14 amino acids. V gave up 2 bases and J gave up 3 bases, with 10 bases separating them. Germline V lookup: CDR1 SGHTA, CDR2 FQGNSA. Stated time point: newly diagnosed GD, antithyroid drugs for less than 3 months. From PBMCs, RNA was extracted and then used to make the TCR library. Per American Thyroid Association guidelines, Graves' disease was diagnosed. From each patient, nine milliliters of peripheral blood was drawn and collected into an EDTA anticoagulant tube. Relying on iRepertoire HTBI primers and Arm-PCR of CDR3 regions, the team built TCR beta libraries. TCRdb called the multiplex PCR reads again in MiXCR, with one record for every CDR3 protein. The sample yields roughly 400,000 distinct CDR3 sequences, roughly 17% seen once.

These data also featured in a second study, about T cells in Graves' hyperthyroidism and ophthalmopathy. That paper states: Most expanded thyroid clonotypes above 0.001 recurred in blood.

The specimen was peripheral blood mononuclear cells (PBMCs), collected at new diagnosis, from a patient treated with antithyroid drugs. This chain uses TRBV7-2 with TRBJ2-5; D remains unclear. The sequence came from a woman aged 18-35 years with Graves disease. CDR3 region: CASSLLGGKETQYF. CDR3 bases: TGTGCCAGCAGCTTATTAGGTGGGAAAGAGACCCAGTACTTC.